This T cell receptor beta chain derives from a study of somatic mutations in cytotoxic T cells in rheumatoid arthritis. Study results and limitations: An age-related increase in CD8+ clonality was seen in rheumatoid arthritis patients but not in healthy controls.

The CDR3 contains 14 residues. CDR1 LNHDA and CDR2 SQIVND come from the germline V gene (reference sequence). The ends lost 3 bases at V and 2 bases at J; junction bases unmatched: 2. As to this clone: Its target is not known. Different DNA sequences within this sample yield the same CDR3.

Here immunoSEQ multiplex PCR was the method, and the copy in TCRdb shows in-frame clones only, minus some. The table has roughly 32,000 clones, roughly four fifths seen once. This TCR was recovered from an adult with rheumatoid arthritis. The sequenced sample was CD8+ T cells sorted from blood. The chain joins TRBV19 to TRBJ2-7, with 9 bases that match TRBD1. The CDR3 protein is CASSIGTGTYEQYF. CDR3 nucleotides: TGTGCCAGTAGTATTGGGACAGGGACCTACGAGCAGTACTTC.